The clone carrying this TCR beta chain was detected only once. What it binds is unknown. The sample originates from a study of shared clonotypes between healthy human individuals. At the level of the study: The people who gave samples were two women and a few men aged 18 to 49. Three plates each covered CD4 naive and memory; CD8 naive two, CD8 memory one.

Per the original data handling: As immunoSEQ supplied junction-only sequences (without quality scores), filtering differed. The protocol was immunoSEQ multiplex PCR, while the TCRdb copy is restricted to in-frame clones and leaves out a portion. V and J calls and clone size are copied from that table; D and trimming were computed from the DNA. The table records around 1.6 million clones, approximately 98% of them present only once. V was cut by 2 bases and J by 0 bases, with 7 bases left in between. Per germline, CDR1 SGHDN and CDR2 FVKESK. CDR3 length: 14 residues. Study-level points and caveats: The represented genetic and exposure-history diversity was limited by the small number of donors.

This receptor was obtained from a man aged 25 to 40 in good health. Specimen: naive CD4+ T cells sorted from blood. Regarding subset: CD45RA+ positively selected. The chain is built from TRBV14 and TRBJ1-2, with D unresolved. The CDR3 reads CASSQLGPNYGYTF. CDR3 nucleotides: TGTGCCAGCAGCCAACTCGGCCCTAACTATGGCTACACCTTC.